The TCR beta chain under discussion was sequenced for a study of T cells after yellow fever vaccination. Whole-study findings and limits: A weaker but faster secondary response was observed, peaking on day 5 versus 15.

Notes on this clonotype: Its cognate antigen is unknown.

The CDR3 is 15 residues long. In germline, CDR1 is SEHNR, CDR2 FQNEAQ (reference sequence). Between the trimmed V and J ends, which lost 2 bases and 7 bases, there was a span of 12 bases. TCRdb independently ran MiXCR on the 5' RACE reads; one entry per CDR3 protein. This sample yields around 67,000 distinct CDR3 sequences, of which roughly 6.9% are seen a single time; 30% to 45% belongs to the top ten. The chain employs TRBV7-9 and TRBJ1-6; tentatively, D is TRBD1 (5 bases). The sequence was collected from a man between 18 and 35 years old who received the YFV17D yellow fever vaccine. The source was CD8+ T cells sorted from PBMCs, collected 5 to 6 days after the first yellow fever vaccination. Here the CDR3 DNA reads TGTGCCAGCAGCTTAAGTCGGGGGTCGAATTCACCCCTCCACTTT. This translates into CASSLSRGSNSPLHF.